This T cell receptor (beta chain) stems from a study of cytomegalovirus exposure and HLA in healthy donors. Concerning this clone: The target antigen is unknown.

This PCR relied on a set of 60 Vbeta primers and 13 Jbeta primers. Libraries were prepared by immunoSEQ multiplex PCR; TCRdb keeps only in-frame clonotypes and omits some of them. Counted here are roughly 180,000 clones, over 70% occurring once; the ten biggest clones make up around 1.5%. Notes on the study in general: It was in a later analysis that TCR association rates were seen to vary by HLA locus, highest for DRB1 and lowest for HLA-C.

What was sequenced was PBMCs. This receptor was taken from a man aged 18-30 years in good health and CMV-seronegative.

The CDR3 nucleotides are TGTGCCAGCAGCCCCACGGACGGGAGGGCGCGGGGCTACACCTTC. The encoded protein is CASSPTDGRARGYTF. The chain employs TRBV5-4 and TRBJ1-2; unclear D gene. Germline V lookup: CDR1 SGHNT, CDR2 YYREEE (reference sequence). There are 15 residues in the CDR3. V dropped 4 bases and J dropped 8 bases, with 21 bases sitting between them.